This entry is about one TCR beta chain. Its antigen is as yet unknown. MiXCR, applied by TCRdb to the RT-PCR reads, yields one record per CDR3 protein. The sample contains 610,000 or so distinct CDR3 sequences, 14% of which appear only once. This entry is derived from a study of response to subunit inactivated influenza vaccine. Study results and caveats: Authors suggested that a seasonal influenza vaccination recruits few new T cells each time.

The sample in question was PBMCs from blood, obtained about 13 days after vaccination. The TCR was taken from a man aged 45-65 years who received an inactivated influenza vaccine.

Here the CDR3 reads CASGSGLKGNEQFF. The CDR3 nucleotides read TGTGCCAGCGGAAGCGGGCTAAAAGGCAATGAGCAGTTCTTC. The chain has TRBV7-2 and TRBJ2-1; D may be TRBD2 (6 bases). There are 14 residues in the CDR3. V lost 8 bases and J lost 6, with 17 bases in between. CDR1 and CDR2 from the germline V gene are SGHTA and FQGNSA. Looking up the rest from reference TRBV7-2 and TRBJ2-1 gives the full variable domain: GAGVSQSPSNKVTEKGKDVELRCDPISGHTALYWYRQSLGQGLEFLIYFQGNSAPDKSGLPSDRFSAERTGGSVSTLTIQRTQQEDSAVYLCASGSGLKGNEQFFGPGTRLTVL.